These 29 T cell receptor beta chains share one sample of origin, sequenced in a study of CD8+CD57+ T cells in acquired aplastic anemia. The TCR beta profiling, which covered VDJ combination and CDR3 sequence, was carried out using genomic DNA as the template. TCRdb called the reads again in MiXCR, with one record for every CDR3 protein. The table records 260,000 or so distinct CDR3 sequences, more than 45% of them present only once. Before being chosen for sequencing, patients had shown CD8+CD57+ cell expansion by flow cytometry. The specimen was sorted CD4+, CD8+, or CD8+CD57+ T cells (not recorded which) from PBMCs. The receptors come from a human donor with aplastic anemia.

About this clonotype itself: Since a much larger clone is just one base distant, this may be a read error. This chain links TRBV4-2 with TRBJ1-1; the D gene is possibly TRBD1 (5 bases). This CDR3 region has 15 residues. CDR1 and CDR2 (germline): LGHNA, YNFKEQ. Between the trimmed V and J ends, which lost 3 bases and 3 bases, there was a span of 14 bases. CDR3 nucleotide sequence: TGTGCCAGCAGCCAGAGAGGCAGGGAGGACACTGAAGCTTTCTTT. This gives the protein CASSQRGREDTEAFF.

The rearrangement uses TRBV4-3 and TRBJ2-7; 10 nucleotides align to TRBD2. Germline CDR1 reads LGHNA; CDR2 reads YSLEER. This CDR3 is 17 amino acids long. J lost 1 base, V lost 0 bases, and 6 bases had no gene match. The CDR3 DNA is TGCGCCAGCAGCCAAGATCCCAGCGGGGGGGATTCCTACGAGCAGTACTTC. Its protein product is CASSQDPSGGDSYEQYF.

This clonotype occurred once. The V and J genes are TRBV19 and TRBJ1-1; D unresolved. Trimming cost V 3 bases and J 2 bases, with 13 bases left between them. Germline V lookup: CDR1 LNHDA, CDR2 SQIVND (reference sequence). This CDR3 is built from 15 residues. The chain's CDR3 is CASSIAFGPNTEAFF. The CDR3 nucleotides read TGTGCCAGTAGTATCGCTTTTGGACCTAACACTGAAGCTTTCTTT. Filled out from reference TRBV19 and TRBJ1-1, the complete variable domain reads DGGITQSPKYLFRKEGQNVTLSCEQNLNHDAMYWYRQDPGQGLRLIYYSQIVNDFQKGDIAEGYSVSREKKESFPLTVTSAQKNPTAFYLCASSIAFGPNTEAFFGQGTRLTVV.

This clonotype was seen only a few times. The J gene is TRBJ1-5, the V gene TRBV28; D is undetermined. The CDR3 is 16 residues long. The V gene lost 4 bases and the J gene lost 7 bases, with 20 bases spanning the gap. Germline CDR1 MDHEN, CDR2 SYDVKM. The CDR3: CASSSRSTLPGQPQHF. The CDR3 DNA sequence: TGTGCCAGCAGTTCCCGATCGACACTCCCGGGGCAGCCCCAGCATTTT.

The chain joins TRBV9 to TRBJ2-5; TRBD1 or TRBD2 may be the D gene (6 bases each). Germline CDR1 and CDR2: SGDLS and YYNGEE. V lost 0 bases to trimming and J lost 7 bases, with 7 bases between them. The CDR3 contains 12 residues. The CDR3 DNA follows: TGTGCCAGCAGCGTAGAGGGGGGGACCCAGTACTTC. Its protein is CASSVEGGTQYF.

By sample fraction, this clonotype is medium-sized. The gene calls are TRBV6-1 and TRBJ2-1, with D tentatively TRBD1 or TRBD2 (7 bases each). Germline-derived CDR1 and CDR2 are MNHNS and SASEGT. The CDR3 has 14 residues. V lost 8 bases to trimming and J lost 8 bases, with 19 bases between them. The CDR3 DNA follows: TGTGCCAGCGACAGGGCTGGGGAGGGCGATGAGCAGTTCTTC. As protein: CASDRAGEGDEQFF.

The chain is built from TRBV19 and TRBJ1-3, with 9 bases aligning to TRBD1. V lost 3 bases and J lost 4; bases outside the gene matches: 10. Germline assignment: CDR1 LNHDA and CDR2 SQIVND (reference sequence). CDR3 length: 17 amino acids. The CDR3 protein is CASSMGQGLMKGNTIYF. CDR3 in DNA: TGTGCCAGTAGTATGGGACAGGGACTTATGAAGGGAAACACCATATATTTT.

This clonotype was seen many times. The chain links TRBV10-2 to TRBJ1-4; D ambiguous. The V gene's germline CDR1 is WSHSY and CDR2 SAAADI. V was shortened by 6 bases and J by 5 bases, with 13 bases between the two germline ends. The CDR3 is 14 amino acids. The CDR3 DNA reads TGCGCCAGCAGAGAGGAGTCCGCCAATGAAAAACTGTTTTTT. The encoded protein is CASREESANEKLFF.

This clonotype appeared a few times. The gene calls are TRBV5-1 and TRBJ2-1; D possibly uses TRBD1 or TRBD2 (5 bases each). The germline V gene encodes CDR1 SGHRS and CDR2 YFSETQ. The CDR3 length is 15 residues. V lost 4 bases and J 6 bases, leaving 17 bases between the germline ends. The CDR3, as DNA: TGCGCCAGCAGCCCGGGACCTACTGAGAGCAATGAGCAGTTCTTC. Protein sequence: CASSPGPTESNEQFF.

V and J are TRBV4-3 and TRBJ2-1, with 9 bases fitting TRBD2. The CDR3 loop spans 16 amino acids. V gave up 3 bases and J gave up 7 bases; unmatched junction bases: 10. CDR1 and CDR2 from the germline V gene are LGHNA and YSLEER. CDR3 residues: CASSHEPGLARNEQFF. The CDR3 bases are TGCGCCAGCAGCCATGAACCGGGACTAGCCAGAAATGAGCAGTTCTTC.

This clonotype came up a few times. V usage is TRBV24-1 and J usage is TRBJ2-2; D ambiguous. Germline CDR1 KGHDR, CDR2 SFDVKD. There are 13 residues in the CDR3. V was pared by 4 bases and J by 3 bases, with 5 bases between. The DNA of the CDR3 is TGTGCCACCAGTGACCGAGACACCGGGGAGCTGTTTTTT. Its translation: CATSDRDTGELFF.

This sequence joins TRBV12-3 or TRBV12-4 and TRBJ1-3; D is uncertain. Trimming removed 5 bases from V and 4 bases from J, with 6 bases in between. The CDR3 runs 12 residues. The DNA for the CDR3 is TGTGCCAGCAGTGTGACAGGAAACACCATATATTTT. This codes for CASSVTGNTIYF.

This clonotype was observed a few times. Here the CDR3 reads CASSIGRKLFF. Here the CDR3 DNA reads TGTGCCAGTAGTATCGGGAGGAAACTGTTTTTT. The V and J genes are TRBV19 and TRBJ1-4; no reliable D call. Germline CDR1 and CDR2: LNHDA and SQIVND (reference sequence). V lost 3 bases to trimming and J lost 11 bases, with 7 bases between them. This CDR3 region has 11 residues.

This clonotype was observed at least ten times. This chain connects TRBV6-5 to TRBJ1-4, with D perhaps matching TRBD1 (5 bases). Trimming left V 10 bases short and J 10 bases short, with 16 bases between. This CDR3 region has 12 residues. Germline CDR1 is MNHEY and CDR2 is SVGAGI. The CDR3: CATNGGGGKLFF. Here the CDR3 DNA reads TGTGCCACCAACGGCGGGGGGGGAAAACTGTTTTTT.

As for this clonotype: This may arise from a read error, as a much more abundant clone is one base away. This rearrangement joins TRBV7-9 to TRBJ2-1; TRBD2 aligns across 7 bases. The CDR3 has 13 residues. Per the germline V gene, CDR1 is SEHNR and CDR2 is FQNEAQ (reference sequence). The chain's CDR3 is CASSLGLANERFF. DNA for the CDR3: TGTGCCAGCAGCTTAGGACTAGCCAATGAGCGGTTCTTC.

This clonotype was counted ten times or more. The genes are TRBV9 and TRBJ2-2; no reliable D call. This CDR3 comprises 14 residues. V was trimmed by 0 bases and J by 7 bases, leaving 10 bases between them. Germline V gene lookup returns CDR1 SGDLS and CDR2 YYNGEE. The CDR3 region is CASSVEFVGGELFF. The DNA of the CDR3 is TGTGCCAGCAGCGTAGAGTTCGTGGGCGGGGAGCTGTTTTTT.

This rearrangement joins TRBV10-1 to TRBJ1-1, with no clear D. CDR3 length: 14 amino acids. V lost 5 bases and J lost 1, with 11 bases in between. Germline V lookup: CDR1 WNHNN, CDR2 SYGVQD (reference sequence). The CDR3 sequence: CASSFSLTNTEAFF. Written as DNA, the CDR3 is TGCGCCAGCAGTTTCAGCCTTACGAACACTGAAGCTTTCTTT.

This sequence joins TRBV7-4 and TRBJ2-7; 9 bases are shared with TRBD2. Looked up from germline, CDR1 is SGHVT and CDR2 is SQSDAQ. After removal of 5 bases from V and 4 bases from J, the junction contained 15 bases not matched to a gene. This CDR3 comprises 17 residues. The CDR3 spells CASSPQRAGGLVYEQYF. DNA for the CDR3: TGTGCCAGCAGCCCTCAGCGGGCGGGGGGGCTGGTTTACGAGCAGTACTTC. Complete variable domain (other parts from reference TRBV7-4 and TRBJ2-7): GAGVSQSPRYKVAKRGRDVALRCDSISGHVTLYWYRQTLGQGSEVLTYSQSDAQRDKSGRPSGRFSAERPERSVSTLKIQRTEQGDSAVYLCASSPQRAGGLVYEQYFGPGTRLTVT.

J is TRBJ1-1 and V is TRBV20-1; D is unclear. The CDR3 consists of 18 residues. V was cut by 6 bases and J by 0 bases, with 26 bases left in between. Germline lookup yields CDR1 DFQATT and CDR2 SNEGSKA (reference sequence). The CDR3 DNA reads as TGCAGTGCCGGGTCCCCAGAAGGAACAGAGTCGATGAACACTGAAGCTTTCTTT. This translates into CSAGSPEGTESMNTEAFF.

This chain links TRBV10-3 with TRBJ2-3, with 15 bases lining up with TRBD2. CDR1 is ENHRY, CDR2 SYGVKD, per germline. V lost 9 bases to trimming and J lost 1 base; unmatched junction nucleotides: 5. There are 16 residues in the CDR3. CDR3 nucleotide sequence: TGTGCCATGGGGACTAGCGGGGGGCGGGGCACAGATACGCAGTATTTT. The encoded protein is CAMGTSGGRGTDTQYF.

Details on this clonotype: No conserved phenylalanine or tryptophan ends this CDR3, so it is likely a read error. This chain joins TRBV20-1 and TRBJ2-1, with a weak D call TRBD1 (5 bases). The V end lost 5 bases, the J end lost 1 base, and 12 bases lay between the germline ends. The CDR3 extends over 14 amino acids. CDR1 is DFQATT and CDR2 is SNEGSKA in the germline V gene (reference sequence). DNA of the CDR3: TGCAGTGCTGCGTCAGGGCAGTCCTACAATGAGCAGTTCAGA. It is translated as CSAASGQSYNEQFR.

About this clonotype: A much larger clone lies a single base off, so this may be a read error. This chain joins TRBV9 and TRBJ2-2; no reliable D call. CDR1 SGDLS and CDR2 YYNGEE come from the germline V gene. The CDR3 is 17 residues long. The CDR3 is CPSSVSSKNANTGELFF. CDR3 DNA: TGTCCCAGCAGCGTTAGTAGTAAGAACGCGAACACCGGGGAGCTGTTTTTT.

V gene TRBV19 combines with J gene TRBJ1-1; no reliable D call. The CDR3 has 13 residues. V was cut by 7 bases and J by 3 bases, with 12 bases left in between. The V gene's germline CDR1 is LNHDA and CDR2 SQIVND (reference sequence). DNA of the CDR3: TGTGCCAGTACCCCCACCTCTGACACTGAAGCTTTCTTT. Translation gives CASTPTSDTEAFF.

The gene calls are TRBV20-1 and TRBJ2-7; D possibly uses TRBD1 or TRBD2 (5 bases each). V lost 1 base and J lost 3, with 13 bases in between. The V gene's germline CDR1 is DFQATT and CDR2 SNEGSKA (reference sequence). The CDR3 consists of 14 residues. CDR3 in DNA: TGCAGTGCTAGAGCTGCTAGGGACCTCTACGAGCAGTACTTC. It is translated as CSARAARDLYEQYF.

About this clonotype: No conserved phenylalanine or tryptophan ends this CDR3, so it is likely a read error. The limits of the CDR3 on the DNA are not certain, so only TCRdb's listed CDR3 is given. The CDR3 protein is CASSFGPHS. V usage is TRBV12-3 or TRBV12-4 and J usage is TRBJ1-5. Both ends counted, the CDR3 spans 9 residues.

The chain combines TRBV5-1 with TRBJ2-7, with D perhaps being TRBD1 or TRBD2 (7 bases each). The CDR3 is 14 amino acids. Between the trimmed V and J ends, which lost 2 bases and 5 bases, there was a span of 14 bases. In germline, CDR1 is SGHRS, CDR2 YFSETQ. This chain's CDR3 is CASSFPGGGNEQYF. Here the CDR3 DNA reads TGCGCCAGCAGCTTCCCAGGGGGGGGGAACGAGCAGTACTTC.

The rearrangement links TRBV24-1 to TRBJ2-1; D possibly uses TRBD1 or TRBD2 (5 bases each). The CDR3 consists of 12 residues. V was cut by 11 bases and J by 7 bases, with 14 bases left in between. CDR1 and CDR2 (germline): KGHDR, SFDVKD. The CDR3 region is CAKPGPGNEQFF. CDR3 coding DNA: TGTGCCAAACCGGGGCCTGGGAATGAGCAGTTCTTC.

V gene TRBV6-6 combines with J gene TRBJ2-7, with 13 nucleotides matching TRBD2. The CDR3 spans 16 residues. Germline CDR1 MNHNY, CDR2 SVGAGI (reference sequence). V shed 2 bases, J shed 7 bases, and the junction held 8 bases outside the gene matches. CDR3 sequence: CASSYRTSGGGGEQYF. In DNA form, the CDR3 reads TGTGCCAGCAGTTACCGGACTAGCGGGGGAGGGGGTGAGCAGTACTTC.

The chain has TRBV7-9 and TRBJ2-7, with 8 bases identical to TRBD2. Germline assignment: CDR1 SEHNR and CDR2 FQNEAQ (reference sequence). The CDR3 spans 13 residues. V was pared by 7 bases and J by 5 bases, with 7 bases of the junction left unmatched. The CDR3 loop reads CASTSGGNHEQYF. CDR3 in DNA: TGTGCCAGCACCTCGGGGGGGAACCACGAGCAGTACTTC.